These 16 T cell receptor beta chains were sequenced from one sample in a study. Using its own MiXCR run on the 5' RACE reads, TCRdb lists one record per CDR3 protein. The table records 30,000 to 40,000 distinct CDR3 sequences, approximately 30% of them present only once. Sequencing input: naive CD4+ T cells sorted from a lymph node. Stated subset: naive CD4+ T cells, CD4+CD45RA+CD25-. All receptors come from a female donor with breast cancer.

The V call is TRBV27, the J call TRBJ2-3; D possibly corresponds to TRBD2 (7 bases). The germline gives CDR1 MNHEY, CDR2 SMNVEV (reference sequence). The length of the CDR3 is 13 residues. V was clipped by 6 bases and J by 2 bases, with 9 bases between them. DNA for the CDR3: TGTGCCAGCAGGGGGGGGCTCACAGATACGCAGTATTTT. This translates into CASRGGLTDTQYF.

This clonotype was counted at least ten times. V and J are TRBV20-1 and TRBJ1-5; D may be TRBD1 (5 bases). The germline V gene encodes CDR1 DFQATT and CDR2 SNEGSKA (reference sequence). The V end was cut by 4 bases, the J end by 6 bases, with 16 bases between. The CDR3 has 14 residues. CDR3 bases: TGCAGTGCTATGGGCGGGACTGGAAGTCAGCCCCAGCATTTT. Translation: CSAMGGTGSQPQHF.

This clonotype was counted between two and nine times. The CDR3: CASSFSIWGSAYSPLHF. DNA of the CDR3: TGCGCCAGCAGCTTCTCTATCTGGGGGTCTGCTTATTCACCCCTCCACTTT. The gene calls are TRBV5-1 and TRBJ1-6; D may be TRBD1 (5 bases). Germline V CDR1 and CDR2: SGHRS, YFSETQ. This CDR3 contains 17 residues. Trimming took off 2 bases at V and 8 bases at J, with 20 bases between the two ends.

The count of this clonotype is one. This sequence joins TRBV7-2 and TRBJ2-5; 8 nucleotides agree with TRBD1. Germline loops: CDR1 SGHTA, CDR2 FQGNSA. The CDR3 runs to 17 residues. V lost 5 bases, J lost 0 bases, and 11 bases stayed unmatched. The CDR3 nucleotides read TGTGCCAGCAGCGTAGGATTTGGGACAGGACACCAAGAGACCCAGTACTTC. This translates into CASSVGFGTGHQETQYF.

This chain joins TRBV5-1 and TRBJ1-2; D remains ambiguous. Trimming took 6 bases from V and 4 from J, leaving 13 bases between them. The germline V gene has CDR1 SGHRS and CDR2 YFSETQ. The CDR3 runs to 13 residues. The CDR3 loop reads CASKAPPSYGYTF. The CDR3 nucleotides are TGCGCCAGCAAAGCCCCCCCGAGCTATGGCTACACCTTC.

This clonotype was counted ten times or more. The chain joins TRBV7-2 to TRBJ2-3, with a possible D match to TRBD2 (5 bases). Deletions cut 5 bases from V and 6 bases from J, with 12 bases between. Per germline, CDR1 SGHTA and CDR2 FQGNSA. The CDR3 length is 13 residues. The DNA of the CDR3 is TGTGCCAGCAGCCAAGCCGGGGAGGATACGCAGTATTTT. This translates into CASSQAGEDTQYF.

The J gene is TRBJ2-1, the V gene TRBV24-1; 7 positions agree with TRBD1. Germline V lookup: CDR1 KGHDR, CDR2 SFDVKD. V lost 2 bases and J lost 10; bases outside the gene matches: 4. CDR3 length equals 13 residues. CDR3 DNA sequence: TGTGCCACCAGTGATTCGGGACAGAGGGAGCAGTTCTTC. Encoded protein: CATSDSGQREQFF.

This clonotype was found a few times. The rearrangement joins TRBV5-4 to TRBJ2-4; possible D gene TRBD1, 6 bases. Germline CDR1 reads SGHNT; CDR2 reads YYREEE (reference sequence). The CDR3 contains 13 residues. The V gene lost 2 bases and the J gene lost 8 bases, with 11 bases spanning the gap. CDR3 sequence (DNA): TGTGCCAGCAGCTTACAGGGTGTATACATTCAGTACTTC. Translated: CASSLQGVYIQYF.

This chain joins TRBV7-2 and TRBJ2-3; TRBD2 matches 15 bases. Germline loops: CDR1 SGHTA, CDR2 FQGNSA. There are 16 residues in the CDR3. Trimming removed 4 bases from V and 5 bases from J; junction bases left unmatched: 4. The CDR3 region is CASSWRTSGREDTQYF. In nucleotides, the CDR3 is TGTGCCAGCAGCTGGAGGACTAGCGGGAGGGAAGATACGCAGTATTTT.

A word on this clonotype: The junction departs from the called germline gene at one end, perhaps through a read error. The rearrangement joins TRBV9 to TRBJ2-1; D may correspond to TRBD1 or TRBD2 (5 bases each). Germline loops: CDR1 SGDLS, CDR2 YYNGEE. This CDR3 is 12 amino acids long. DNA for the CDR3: TGTGCCAGCAGCGTAGATGGGGGTGAGCAGCTCTTC. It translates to CASSVDGGEQLF.

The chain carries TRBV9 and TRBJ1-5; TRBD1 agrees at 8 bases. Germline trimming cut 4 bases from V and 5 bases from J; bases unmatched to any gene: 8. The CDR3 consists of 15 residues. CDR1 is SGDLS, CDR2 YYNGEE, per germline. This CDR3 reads CASSPTDRVDQPQHF. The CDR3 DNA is TGTGCCAGCAGCCCGACGGACAGGGTGGATCAGCCCCAGCATTTT.

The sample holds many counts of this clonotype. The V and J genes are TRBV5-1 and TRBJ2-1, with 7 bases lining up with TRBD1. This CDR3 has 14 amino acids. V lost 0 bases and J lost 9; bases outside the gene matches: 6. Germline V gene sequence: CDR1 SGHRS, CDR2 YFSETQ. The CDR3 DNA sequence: TGCGCCAGCAGCTTGGAAGACAGGGAAGGTGAGCAGTTCTTC. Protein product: CASSLEDREGEQFF.

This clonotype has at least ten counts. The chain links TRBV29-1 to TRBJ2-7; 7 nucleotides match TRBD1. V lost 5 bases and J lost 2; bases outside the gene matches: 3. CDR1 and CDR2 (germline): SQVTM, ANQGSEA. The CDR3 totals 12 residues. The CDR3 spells CSVRQGTYEQYF. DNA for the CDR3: TGCAGCGTTAGACAGGGAACCTACGAGCAGTACTTC.

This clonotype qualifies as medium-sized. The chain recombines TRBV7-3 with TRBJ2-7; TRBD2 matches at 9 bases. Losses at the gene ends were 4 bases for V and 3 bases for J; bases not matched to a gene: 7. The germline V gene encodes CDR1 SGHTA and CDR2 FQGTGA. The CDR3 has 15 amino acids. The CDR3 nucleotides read TGTGCCAGCAGCTACACCGGGACTAGCTACTACGAGCAGTACTTC. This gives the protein CASSYTGTSYYEQYF.

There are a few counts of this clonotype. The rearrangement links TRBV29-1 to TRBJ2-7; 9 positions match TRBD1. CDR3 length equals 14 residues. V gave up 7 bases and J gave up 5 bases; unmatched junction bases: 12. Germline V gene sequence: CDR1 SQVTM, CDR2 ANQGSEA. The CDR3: CSARTGEVWDEQYF. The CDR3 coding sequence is TGCAGCGCTAGGACAGGGGAAGTCTGGGACGAGCAGTACTTC.

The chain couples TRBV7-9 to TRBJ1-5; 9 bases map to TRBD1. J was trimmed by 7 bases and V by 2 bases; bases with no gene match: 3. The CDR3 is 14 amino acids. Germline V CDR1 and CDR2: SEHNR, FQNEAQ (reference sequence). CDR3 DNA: TGTGCCAGCAGCTTAACAGGGGGCGCCCAGCCCCAGCATTTT. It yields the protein CASSLTGGAQPQHF.